This T cell receptor (beta chain) comes out of a study of T cells after yellow fever vaccination. TCR cDNA, made by 5'RACE template switching, carried an added universal primer site and UMIs. A single record per CDR3 protein comes from TCRdb applying MiXCR to the 5' RACE reads. The sample carries about 310,000 distinct CDR3 sequences, about 3.5% recorded once. Findings and caveats of the study: Reappearing after the booster were most of the clones from primary vaccination (less than 97% CD4, about 88% CD8).

In this sample, this clonotype turned up many times. The antigen remains undetermined. The source of this sequence is a man between 18 and 35 years old who received the YFV17D yellow fever vaccine. Sequenced here: PBMCs, sampled on the day of the yellow fever booster vaccination.

The CDR3 bases are TGTGCCAGCACCCCCGCCTACAATGAGCAGTTCTTC. Its protein product is CASTPAYNEQFF. V is TRBV12-3 or TRBV12-4 and J is TRBJ2-1; D is ambiguous. Trimming stripped 7 bases from V and 2 bases from J, with 6 bases between. CDR3 length: 12 residues.